This T cell receptor beta chain is from a study of CD8 T cells in Susac syndrome. General study findings and limits: It was in TEMRA cells and active patients that Susac CD8+ clonal expansion peaked. The number of individuals included in the study's TCR sequencing and HLA analysis was acknowledged as relatively small.

A word on this clonotype: Its antigen is undetermined.

The authors sequenced TCR beta from blood CD8+ and CD4+ T cells. Patients with Susac syndrome met diagnostic criteria defined recently for definite or probable disease. Reverse transcription of about 0.5 to 1 ug RNA used random hexamers. TCRdb fed the immunoSEQ multiplex PCR reads into MiXCR, producing one record per CDR3 protein. The sample shows roughly 110,000 distinct CDR3 sequences, roughly 94% of them seen only once. Germline CDR1 is SGDLS and CDR2 is YYNGEE. The trim removed 3 bases at V and 5 bases at J, leaving 8 bases unmatched. The CDR3 loop spans 14 amino acids. This TCR was sampled from a human donor with Susac syndrome. The sample was CD8+ T cells from PBMCs. The rearrangement uses TRBV9 and TRBJ2-7; 7 bases line up with TRBD1. This CDR3 reads CASSGRDSFNEQYF. The CDR3 DNA reads as TGTGCCAGCAGCGGCCGGGACAGCTTCAACGAGCAGTACTTC.